These T cell receptor beta chains were read from a single sample in a study of beta chain features in type 1 diabetes. Produced via immunoSEQ multiplex PCR; TCRdb's table is partial and in-frame only. Seen here are roughly 150,000 clones, 7.8% observed once, and the top ten hold 0.94%. The sequenced material came from central memory CD4+ T cells from blood. All receptors derive from a woman aged 40 to 49 with type 1 diabetes. Each CDR3 is given with its conserved first and last residue. The D gene is left open where the match is weak. Part of the rows lack a size; the others show once, few, many or a class for expanded clones.

TRBV18,-,TRBD2,TRBJ2-1,CASSPTGGATSGRANEQFF,TGTGCCAGCTCACCAACCGGGGGCGCGACTAGCGGGAGGGCCAATGAGCAGTTCTTC
TRBV5-1,few,TRBD1,TRBJ1-2,CASSGQGANYGYTF,TGCGCCAGCAGCGGACAGGGGGCTAATTATGGCTACACCTTC
TRBV10-3,-,-,TRBJ2-6,CAISESRQGGSGANVLTF,TGTGCCATCAGTGAGTCTAGGCAGGGGGGATCTGGGGCCAACGTCCTGACTTTC
TRBV27,few,-,TRBJ2-1,CASSNYPGNPYNEQFF,TGTGCCAGCTCAAATTATCCCGGGAACCCCTACAATGAGCAGTTCTTC
TRBV28,-,TRBD1,TRBJ1-4,CASRQQGAREKLFF,TGTGCCAGCAGACAACAGGGGGCGAGGGAAAAACTGTTTTTT
TRBV12-5,few,-,TRBJ2-7,CASGRSFYEQYF,TGTGCTAGTGGCCGTTCGTTCTACGAGCAGTACTTC
TRBV30,many,TRBD1,TRBJ1-5,CASSGQGGQPQHF,TGTGCCTCCTCAGGACAGGGGGGTCAGCCCCAGCATTTT
TRBV28,-,-,TRBJ2-3,CASSWAGTDTQYF,TGTGCCAGCAGTTGGGCAGGCACAGATACGCAGTATTTT
TRBV30,many,-,TRBJ1-2,CAWTSGYGYTF,TGTGCCTGGACCAGCGGTTATGGCTACACCTTC
TRBV5-4,many,TRBD1,TRBJ2-2,CASSRQGAGTGELFF,TGTGCCAGCAGCAGACAGGGGGCGGGCACCGGGGAGCTGTTTTTT
TRBV28,-,TRBD1,TRBJ1-2,CASSPRGQGGHYGYTF,TGTGCCAGCAGTCCGCGAGGACAGGGGGGACATTATGGCTACACCTTC
TRBV29-1,few,TRBD2,TRBJ2-7,CSVSFGLAGKSEQYF,TGCAGCGTTTCCTTCGGACTAGCGGGAAAGAGCGAGCAGTACTTC
TRBV5-1,-,TRBD1,TRBJ2-5,CASRFGQGETQYF,TGCGCCAGCAGATTCGGACAGGGAGAGACCCAGTACTTC
TRBV29-1,many,-,TRBJ1-1,CSVEDGRAVAFF,TGCAGCGTTGAAGATGGGAGGGCGGTTGCTTTCTTT
TRBV10-3,-,-,TRBJ1-5,CAISEYQGQEQPQHF,TGTGCCATCAGTGAGTATCAGGGGCAAGAACAGCCCCAGCATTTT
TRBV29-1,few,-,TRBJ1-4,CSVEGGGEKLFF,TGCAGCGTTGAGGGGGGTGGTGAAAAACTGTTTTTT
TRBV9,-,-,TRBJ2-3,CASSPGRGGATDTQYF,TGTGCCAGCAGCCCTGGACGGGGTGGAGCCACAGATACGCAGTATTTT
TRBV7-9,many,TRBD1,TRBJ1-2,CASSSPGQEYGYTF,TGTGCCAGCAGCTCACCGGGACAGGAGTATGGCTACACCTTC
TRBV2,few,-,TRBJ1-1,CASSDDRPIMNTEAFF,TGTGCCAGCAGTGACGACAGACCGATTATGAACACTGAAGCTTTCTTT
TRBV9,-,TRBD1,TRBJ2-7,CASSVGTGLYEQYF,TGTGCCAGCAGCGTAGGGACAGGACTCTACGAGCAGTACTTC
TRBV4-3,few,-,TRBJ2-3,CASSQVAGQGDTQYF,TGCGCCAGCAGCCAAGTAGCCGGGCAGGGAGATACGCAGTATTTT
TRBV5-6,few,-,TRBJ1-6,CASRVIGTSNSPLHF,TGTGCCAGCAGGGTTATCGGGACTTCAAATTCACCCCTCCACTTT
TRBV9,few,-,TRBJ2-6,CASSGWGQLSGANVLTF,TGTGCCAGCAGCGGGTGGGGGCAACTCTCTGGGGCCAACGTCCTGACTTTC
TRBV6-1,few,TRBD1,TRBJ2-7,CASRGQGNVYEQYF,TGTGCCAGCCGGGGACAGGGGAACGTCTACGAGCAGTACTTC
TRBV9,-,-,TRBJ1-5,CASSVGPGLNQPQHF,TGTGCCAGCAGCGTAGGACCGGGTCTCAATCAGCCCCAGCATTTT
TRBV18,few,-,TRBJ1-1,CASSPPFGQGTEAFF,TGTGCCAGCTCACCACCATTCGGGCAGGGCACTGAAGCTTTCTTT
TRBV7-6,-,TRBD2,TRBJ2-5,CASSRPPGLAMVGSQETQYF,TGTGCCAGCAGCCGCCCACCGGGACTAGCGATGGTGGGGTCCCAAGAGACCCAGTACTTC
TRBV28,-,-,TRBJ2-1,CASSSGSGEQFF,TGTGCCAGCAGTTCAGGGTCCGGTGAGCAGTTCTTC
TRBV7-9,-,-,TRBJ2-7,CASSPGWSAYEQYF,TGTGCCAGCAGCCCAGGGTGGTCGGCCTACGAGCAGTACTTC
TRBV4-3,few,-,TRBJ2-1,CASSPSGSRNEQFF,TGCGCCAGCAGCCCCTCCGGGTCCCGCAATGAGCAGTTCTTC
TRBV25-1,few,-,TRBJ2-1,CASRAAYTYNEQFF,TGTGCCAGCCGCGCAGCGTACACCTACAATGAGCAGTTCTTC
TRBV19,few,TRBD1,TRBJ1-1,CASSPTGARENTEAFF,TGTGCCTCCTCACCGACAGGGGCGCGGGAGAACACTGAAGCTTTCTTT
TRBV7-8,-,TRBD2,TRBJ2-1,CASSLVAGRAWNEQFF,TGTGCCAGCAGCTTAGTGGCCGGGAGGGCCTGGAATGAGCAGTTCTTC
TRBV11-2,few,TRBD1,TRBJ1-5,CASSLGQLEAQPQHF,TGTGCCAGCAGCCTGGGACAGCTAGAGGCACAGCCCCAGCATTTT
TRBV29-1,-,TRBD1,TRBJ1-1,CSGRQGRTEAFF,TGCAGCGGAAGACAGGGGCGAACTGAAGCTTTCTTT
TRBV29-1,many,-,TRBJ2-4,CSVEAGDIQYF,TGCAGCGTTGAGGCCGGGGACATTCAGTACTTC
TRBV4-3,few,-,TRBJ1-2,CASSQEGFGVFGSGYTF,TGCGCCAGCAGCCAAGAGGGCTTTGGAGTTTTCGGGAGTGGCTACACCTTC
TRBV7-7,-,TRBD2,TRBJ2-1,CASSRWAGGQYNEQFF,TGTGCCAGCAGCCGGTGGGCGGGAGGACAGTACAATGAGCAGTTCTTC
TRBV4-3,few,-,TRBJ2-1,CASSQATEQFF,TGCGCCAGCAGCCAAGCTACCGAGCAGTTCTTC